These 29 T cell receptor beta chains were sequenced from one sample in a study of T cells expressing NK-cell markers. Using the 5' RACE reads, TCRdb records one entry per CDR3 protein without DNA. The sample has 550,000 or so distinct CDR3 sequences. The sample comprised blood T cells: a sorted CD56 or NKG2C T cell subset, CD4+ or CD8+ T cells, or bulk PBMC T cells (not recorded which). The receptors come from a young man in good health.

The chain couples TRBV4-3 to TRBJ2-7; the TCRdb call, TRBD1, lacks DNA for checking. This CDR3 region has 14 residues. Germline CDR1 and CDR2: LGHNA and YSLEER. The CDR3 here is CASSQEGGSHEQYF.

The J gene is TRBJ2-3, the V gene TRBV5-1; TCRdb proposes TRBD2, but this gene call is untestable without DNA. The CDR3 loop spans 17 amino acids. The germline V gene has CDR1 SGHRS and CDR2 YFSETQ. CDR3 in amino acids: CASSFGFRGTAPDTQYF.

J is TRBJ2-3 and V is TRBV7-6; TCRdb's D call of TRBD1 is untestable without DNA. The CDR3 is made up of 17 amino acids. Germline assignment: CDR1 SGHVS and CDR2 FNYEAQ. The CDR3 sequence is CASSLAPHGDITDTQYF. The full variable domain, its missing parts supplied by reference TRBV7-6 and TRBJ2-3, is GAGVSQSPRYKVTKRGQDVALRCDPISGHVSLYWYRQALGQGPEFLTYFNYEAQQDKSGLPNDRFSAERPEGSISTLTIQRTEQRDSAMYRCASSLAPHGDITDTQYFGPGTRLTVL.

The chain links TRBV5-1 to TRBJ2-3. The CDR3 has 12 amino acids. CDR1 is SGHRS and CDR2 is YFSETQ in the germline V gene. CDR3: CASSSRTDTQYF.

The chain uses TRBV12-3 or TRBV12-4 and TRBJ1-1; as DNA is missing, the TRBD1 call by TCRdb cannot be tested. There are 15 residues in the CDR3. This CDR3 is CASSLNLGGLGEAFF.

This sequence joins TRBV2 and TRBJ2-7. Per germline, CDR1 SNHLY and CDR2 FYNNEI. The CDR3 length is 14 residues. The CDR3 is CASSPNRDSYEQYF. Together with reference TRBV2 and TRBJ2-7, the CDR3 gives the full variable domain: EPEVTQTPSHQVTQMGQEVILRCVPISNHLYFYWYRQILGQKVEFLVSFYNNEISEKSEIFDDQFSVERPDGSNFTLKIRSTKLEDSAMYFCASSPNRDSYEQYFGPGTRLTVT.

The rearrangement uses TRBV20-1 and TRBJ2-5. Germline lookup yields CDR1 DFQATT and CDR2 SNEGSKA (reference sequence). This CDR3 contains 12 residues. CDR3: CSAREVAMTQYF.

The J gene is TRBJ2-1, the V gene TRBV12-3 or TRBV12-4; TCRdb gives TRBD2 as the D gene, but with no DNA this cannot be confirmed. CDR3 size: 17 residues. CDR3 in amino acids: CASSHYLGGSSYNEQFF.

V usage is TRBV7-3 and J usage is TRBJ2-1; TCRdb returns TRBD1, unconfirmable since there is no DNA. Germline lookup yields CDR1 SGHTA and CDR2 FQGTGA. The CDR3 is 14 amino acids. The CDR3 is CASSSTGGGMSLFF.

The chain employs TRBV11-1 and TRBJ2-1; TCRdb calls TRBD2, which cannot be checked without DNA. This CDR3 has 13 residues. Germline CDR1 SGHAT, CDR2 FQDESV (reference sequence). The CDR3 loop is CASCADYVNEQFF.

The chain joins TRBV12-3 or TRBV12-4 to TRBJ2-7; TCRdb outputs TRBD2, but without DNA this stays unchecked. This CDR3 region has 15 residues. CDR3 amino acids: CASSFDDASGYEQYF.

This chain uses TRBV27 with TRBJ2-1; TCRdb selects TRBD2, and the lack of DNA leaves this call unchecked. CDR1 and CDR2 from the germline V gene are MNHEY and SMNVEV (reference sequence). This CDR3 has 16 residues. The CDR3 protein is CASSLRTSDPPNEQFF.

The V and J genes are TRBV11-2 and TRBJ2-3; TCRdb gives TRBD2 as the D gene, but with no DNA this cannot be confirmed. There are 15 residues in the CDR3. Germline assignment: CDR1 SGHAT and CDR2 FQNNGV. CDR3 protein: CASSLHSGSTDTQYF.

CDR3: CASSESYTDTQYF. J is TRBJ2-3 and V is TRBV12-3 or TRBV12-4. The CDR3 runs to 13 residues.

The chain couples TRBV12-3 or TRBV12-4 to TRBJ1-1. The CDR3 covers 15 residues. CDR3 sequence reads: CASSGEVGLNTEAFF.

The chain joins TRBV6-2 or TRBV6-3 to TRBJ2-2. This CDR3 contains 18 residues. Germline values: CDR1 MNHEY, CDR2 SVGEGT. CDR3 sequence reads: CASSYDLGSYANTGELFF.

This chain joins TRBV6-5 and TRBJ2-1; the TCRdb D gene call, TRBD2, has no DNA to confirm it. Looked up from germline, CDR1 is MNHEY and CDR2 is SVGAGI. The CDR3 runs to 17 residues. The chain's CDR3 is CASSYSILRETYNEQFF.

The chain combines TRBV12-3 or TRBV12-4 with TRBJ1-5; TCRdb names TRBD1, which stays unverified in the absence of DNA. This CDR3 spans 17 amino acids. The CDR3 sequence: CASSPYNQGTRNQPQHF.

The chain links TRBV4-1 to TRBJ2-2; TCRdb reports TRBD2, a call that lacks DNA to check it against. Germline V gene sequence: CDR1 MGHRA, CDR2 YSYEKL. This CDR3 is 20 amino acids long. The CDR3 protein is CASSQTGLAGGSGLTGELFF.

The rearrangement uses TRBV9 and TRBJ2-2; TCRdb's D call, TRBD1, is unchecked because there is no DNA. The V gene's germline CDR1 is SGDLS and CDR2 YYNGEE. This CDR3 is 16 amino acids long. CDR3 protein: CASSVDGTGGTGELFF.

CDR3 loop: CASSGSGRIAYNEQFF. The J gene is TRBJ2-1, the V gene TRBV28; with no DNA, the TCRdb D assignment of TRBD2 cannot be verified. Looked up from germline, CDR1 is MDHEN and CDR2 is SYDVKM. The CDR3 is 16 residues long.

The rearrangement joins TRBV7-6 to TRBJ2-1; TCRdb's D gene call, TRBD2, goes unchecked for lack of DNA. The CDR3 is 14 amino acids. The germline CDR1 and CDR2 sequences are SGHVS and FNYEAQ. The CDR3 reads CASSLGANPSGQFF.

This rearrangement joins TRBV29-1 to TRBJ2-7; TCRdb indicates TRBD1, and absent DNA this call remains unverified. This CDR3 spans 12 amino acids. The V gene's germline CDR1 is SQVTM and CDR2 ANQGSEA. The CDR3 protein is CSVRGSPYEQYF.

The V call is TRBV20-1, the J call TRBJ2-1; as DNA is missing, the TRBD2 call by TCRdb cannot be tested. The V gene's germline CDR1 is DFQATT and CDR2 SNEGSKA (reference sequence). CDR3 length: 14 residues. Here the CDR3 reads CSATGTSGVNEQFF.

V usage is TRBV14 and J usage is TRBJ2-7. This CDR3 spans 13 amino acids. Germline V gene sequence: CDR1 SGHDN, CDR2 FVKESK. CDR3 loop: CASSPKITIKQYF.

This rearrangement joins TRBV6-2 or TRBV6-3 to TRBJ1-2. Germline loops: CDR1 MNHEY, CDR2 SVGEGT. The CDR3 totals 14 residues. The CDR3 reads CASSSWTSNYGYTF.

V usage is TRBV20-1 and J usage is TRBJ2-1. Germline V gene data show CDR1 as DFQATT and CDR2 as SNEGSKA (reference sequence). The CDR3 totals 14 residues. The CDR3 region is CSATTESSYNEQFF.

The rearrangement uses TRBV6-1 and TRBJ1-5; TCRdb outputs TRBD1, but without DNA this stays unchecked. The germline V gene encodes CDR1 MNHNS and CDR2 SASEGT. CDR3 length equals 16 residues. The chain's CDR3 is CASSAVSGRSNQPQHF.

The V gene is TRBV29-1, the J gene TRBJ2-5; the TCRdb D gene call, TRBD1, has no DNA to confirm it. This CDR3 is 13 amino acids long. The germline V gene encodes CDR1 SQVTM and CDR2 ANQGSEA. This CDR3 is CSVEGQGEETQYF.